The 25 T cell receptor beta chains below come from one sample, sequenced in a study of cytomegalovirus exposure and HLA in healthy donors. Use of 60 Vbeta and 13 Jbeta primers characterized the PCR. The protocol was immunoSEQ multiplex PCR, while the TCRdb copy is restricted to in-frame clones and leaves out a portion. The sample lists about 200,000 clones, more than 60% seen once, with 15% to 19% in the top ten. The specimen was PBMCs. These receptors were obtained from a man in his forties in good health and CMV-seronegative.

The chain is built from TRBV7-9 and TRBJ1-5; 7 bases fit TRBD1. V trimming: 3 bases; J trimming: 6 bases; junction bases outside the gene matches: 5. CDR1 is SEHNR and CDR2 is FQNEAQ in the germline V gene (reference sequence). CDR3 length: 14 amino acids. In DNA, the CDR3 is TGTGCCAGCAGCTTGACAGGGAATAGTCAGCCCCAGCATTTT. Translated: CASSLTGNSQPQHF.

The chain has TRBV19 and TRBJ1-1, with 8 bases aligning to TRBD1. The CDR3 consists of 12 residues. The germline CDR1 and CDR2 sequences are LNHDA and SQIVND (reference sequence). The V and J ends lost 1 base and 9 bases, in that order; junction bases with no gene match: 1. Written as DNA, the CDR3 is TGTGCCAGTAGTATAGGGGACAGGCAAGCTTTCTTT. Amino acids: CASSIGDRQAFF.

The J gene is TRBJ2-7, the V gene TRBV10-2, with a tentative D call TRBD1 (6 bases). The V gene's germline CDR1 is WSHSY and CDR2 SAAADI. The germline V and J ends were trimmed by 10 bases and 0 bases, with 13 bases remaining between them. CDR3 size: 13 residues. The CDR3 region has the DNA TGCGCCACCAAGACAGGCATCTCCTACGAGCAGTACTTC. This encodes CATKTGISYEQYF.

This clone was picked up one time. The chain joins TRBV7-3 to TRBJ1-6, with unresolved D. CDR3 length: 13 residues. Trimming cost V 4 bases and J 7 bases, with 8 bases left between them. From germline, CDR1 is SGHTA and CDR2 FQGTGA. The CDR3 DNA follows: TGTGCCAGCAGCTCCAATTTGAATTCACCCCTCCACTTT. Translated: CASSSNLNSPLHF.

The chain links TRBV2 to TRBJ2-1; TRBD2 might be the D (6 bases). The CDR3 spans 16 residues. V shed 6 bases and J shed 0 bases, with 15 bases lying between them. CDR1 and CDR2 (germline): SNHLY, FYNNEI. The CDR3 loop reads CASSLTSTSSYNEQFF. CDR3 DNA: TGTGCCAGCAGCCTCACTAGCACGAGCTCCTACAATGAGCAGTTCTTC.

The J gene is TRBJ1-4, the V gene TRBV14; 7 bases fit TRBD1. The germline V gene encodes CDR1 SGHDN and CDR2 FVKESK. This CDR3 region has 18 residues. The trim removed 5 bases at V and 3 bases at J, leaving 15 bases unmatched. The CDR3: CASSSAEQGRGANEKLFF. The DNA of the CDR3 is TGTGCCAGCAGCTCCGCGGAACAGGGGCGGGGAGCTAATGAAAAACTGTTTTTT.

This clone was counted a few times. This chain links TRBV29-1 with TRBJ2-7; TRBD2 aligns across 7 bases. J lost 3 bases, V lost 3 bases, and 2 bases had no gene match. Germline V gene lookup returns CDR1 SQVTM and CDR2 ANQGSEA. The CDR3 sequence is 12 residues long. The CDR3 DNA follows: TGCAGCGTTGAGGGGGACTACTACGAGCAGTACTTC. This sequence encodes CSVEGDYYEQYF.

This clone was seen a few times. The rearrangement joins TRBV4-1 to TRBJ2-2; 11 nucleotides line up with TRBD2. The length of the CDR3 is 17 residues. Germline loops: CDR1 MGHRA, CDR2 YSYEKL. V gave up 4 bases and J gave up 6 bases; unmatched junction bases: 10. The CDR3 DNA reads as TGCGCCAGCAGCCTTCTCCCTGGACTAGCGGGCGCCGGGGAGCTGTTTTTT. This encodes CASSLLPGLAGAGELFF.

CDR3: CASSLGGGDPNQPQHF. In nucleotides, the CDR3 is TGTGCCAGCAGTTTAGGAGGGGGCGATCCCAATCAGCCCCAGCATTTT. V usage is TRBV27 and J usage is TRBJ1-5; 7 nucleotides match TRBD1. Germline CDR1 reads MNHEY; CDR2 reads SMNVEV (reference sequence). The CDR3 runs 16 residues. V lost 2 bases and J lost 3; bases outside the gene matches: 7.

V and J are TRBV11-2 and TRBJ1-4; D call uncertain. The CDR3 runs to 17 residues. Per germline, CDR1 SGHAT and CDR2 FQNNGV. The germline V and J ends were trimmed by 5 bases and 0 bases, with 16 bases remaining between them. The CDR3 DNA follows: TGTGCCAGCAGCCCGAGCGGTTTTGGGGCAACTAATGAAAAACTGTTTTTT. Its protein product is CASSPSGFGATNEKLFF.

The chain couples TRBV28 to TRBJ2-1; D possibly corresponds to TRBD2 (6 bases). The CDR3 has 15 residues. Trimming removed 7 bases from V and 4 bases from J, with 17 bases in between. Germline V lookup: CDR1 MDHEN, CDR2 SYDVKM. Here the CDR3 reads CASKINLGGYNEQFF. The CDR3 DNA follows: TGTGCCAGCAAGATCAACCTGGGGGGTTACAATGAGCAGTTCTTC.

The DNA of the CDR3 is TGCGCCAGCAGCTTGGGGGCGGGGAATGAAAAACTGTTTTTT. Translation: CASSLGAGNEKLFF. This chain links TRBV5-1 with TRBJ1-4; the D is unclear. Germline V CDR1 and CDR2: SGHRS, YFSETQ. The CDR3 totals 14 residues. V gave up 0 bases and J gave up 5 bases, with 8 bases separating them.

This chain joins TRBV4-3 and TRBJ2-3, with D tentatively TRBD1 (6 bases). This CDR3 comprises 16 residues. V was cut by 1 base and J by 2 bases, with 13 bases left in between. Germline V CDR1 and CDR2: LGHNA, YSLEER. CDR3 amino acids: CASSQGQDSYTDTQYF. The CDR3 DNA sequence: TGCGCCAGCAGCCAAGGCCAGGACAGTTACACAGATACGCAGTATTTT.

This clone was detected once. The rearrangement links TRBV27 to TRBJ2-1; a possible D gene is TRBD2 (7 bases). V was pared by 3 bases and J by 0 bases, with 18 bases between. Germline CDR1 is MNHEY and CDR2 is SMNVEV (reference sequence). This CDR3 spans 18 amino acids. CDR3 sequence (DNA): TGTGCCAGCAGTTTGGGGGCTAGCGGTATCCCCTCCTACAATGAGCAGTTCTTC. It codes for CASSLGASGIPSYNEQFF.

This chain links TRBV27 with TRBJ2-7; 7 bases align to TRBD1. Germline values: CDR1 MNHEY, CDR2 SMNVEV (reference sequence). Trimming removed 6 bases from V and 5 bases from J; junction bases left unmatched: 10. CDR3 length: 14 amino acids. CDR3: CASRHKQGRHEQYF. CDR3 sequence (DNA): TGTGCCAGCAGGCATAAACAGGGGAGACACGAGCAGTACTTC.

The V gene is TRBV6-6, the J gene TRBJ1-1, with TRBD1 as a possible D gene (5 bases). This CDR3 comprises 15 residues. The ends were cut back, 2 bases at V and 6 bases at J, with 16 bases in the middle. The V gene's germline CDR1 is MNHNY and CDR2 SVGAGI (reference sequence). The CDR3 region has the DNA TGTGCCAGCAGTTACGGTGTAGGGGCATCTCCTGAAGCTTTCTTT. It specifies CASSYGVGASPEAFF.

CDR3 loop: CASSLGQNTEAFF. CDR3 DNA: TGTGCCAGCAGCCTCGGACAGAACACTGAAGCTTTCTTT. This rearrangement joins TRBV28 to TRBJ1-1, with D tentatively TRBD1 (5 bases). V lost 6 bases, J lost 1 base, and 9 bases lay in between. This CDR3 comprises 13 residues. CDR1 and CDR2 from the germline V gene are MDHEN and SYDVKM.

V is TRBV5-1 and J is TRBJ2-5, with 12 bases matching TRBD1. Looked up from germline, CDR1 is SGHRS and CDR2 is YFSETQ. Trimming at V came to 2 bases and at J to 5 bases, leaving 13 bases not matched to a gene. This CDR3 spans 18 amino acids. The CDR3 here is CASSFRTGTGGAEETQYF. The CDR3 nucleotides read TGCGCCAGCAGCTTCCGGACCGGGACAGGGGGCGCGGAGGAGACCCAGTACTTC.

This chain connects TRBV10-3 to TRBJ2-5; no clear D gene. Near its end, the DNA agrees better with TRBJ2-7, so the J call may be wrong. The CDR3 runs to 11 residues. Germline V CDR1 and CDR2: ENHRY, SYGVKD. Written as DNA, the CDR3 is TGTGCCATCAGTGCCGGTTACGAGCAGTACTTC. This gives the protein CAISAGYEQYF.

V gene TRBV25-1 combines with J gene TRBJ2-1, with TRBD2 as a possible D gene (6 bases). Trimming stripped 6 bases from V and 3 bases from J, with 9 bases between. The germline gives CDR1 MGHDK, CDR2 SYGVNS. There are 13 residues in the CDR3. CDR3 residues: CASSETSYNEQFF. The DNA of the CDR3 is TGTGCCAGCAGCGAGACTAGCTACAATGAGCAGTTCTTC.

The V gene is TRBV4-1, the J gene TRBJ1-2, with D possibly matching TRBD1 (5 bases). Trimming stripped 6 bases from V and 6 bases from J, with 11 bases between. The CDR3 consists of 12 residues. Germline lookup yields CDR1 MGHRA and CDR2 YSYEKL. The CDR3 loop reads CASSRAGDGYTF. For the CDR3, the DNA is TGCGCCAGCAGTCGGGCGGGGGATGGCTACACCTTC.

This clone has just one count. The CDR3: CASSLGGASTDTQYF. CDR3 sequence (DNA): TGTGCCAGCAGCTTGGGAGGGGCTAGCACAGATACGCAGTATTTT. The chain employs TRBV7-3 and TRBJ2-3; 7 positions agree with TRBD2. After removal of 3 bases from V and 0 bases from J, the junction contained 3 bases not matched to a gene. The germline V gene has CDR1 SGHTA and CDR2 FQGTGA. The CDR3 spans 15 residues.

The chain recombines TRBV2 with TRBJ1-4; 7 bases fit TRBD1. With V trimmed by 4 bases and J by 1 base, 9 bases remained unmatched. The CDR3 is 17 residues long. CDR1 is SNHLY and CDR2 is FYNNEI in the germline V gene. Here the CDR3 DNA reads TGTGCCAGCAGTGGACTGACAGGGTCTTTAACTAATGAAAAACTGTTTTTT. Amino acid sequence: CASSGLTGSLTNEKLFF.

The chain recombines TRBV19 with TRBJ2-7; D may be TRBD1 (5 bases). The CDR3 covers 13 residues. CDR1 is LNHDA, CDR2 SQIVND, per germline (reference sequence). Trimming removed 5 bases at V and 3 bases at J, with 11 bases between. This chain's CDR3 is CASSPTAGYEQYF. CDR3 in DNA: TGTGCCAGTAGTCCGACAGCCGGCTACGAGCAGTACTTC.

V gene TRBV7-8 combines with J gene TRBJ2-2, with 12 nucleotides matching TRBD2. The V segment lost 5 bases and the J segment 7 bases; nucleotides outside the gene matches: 11. CDR1 is SGHVS, CDR2 FQNEAQ, per germline. This CDR3 is 17 amino acids long. In DNA form, the CDR3 reads TGTGCCAGCAGCCCATGGACTAGCGGGGCCCCTGGCGGGGAGCTGTTTTTT. This gives the protein CASSPWTSGAPGGELFF.